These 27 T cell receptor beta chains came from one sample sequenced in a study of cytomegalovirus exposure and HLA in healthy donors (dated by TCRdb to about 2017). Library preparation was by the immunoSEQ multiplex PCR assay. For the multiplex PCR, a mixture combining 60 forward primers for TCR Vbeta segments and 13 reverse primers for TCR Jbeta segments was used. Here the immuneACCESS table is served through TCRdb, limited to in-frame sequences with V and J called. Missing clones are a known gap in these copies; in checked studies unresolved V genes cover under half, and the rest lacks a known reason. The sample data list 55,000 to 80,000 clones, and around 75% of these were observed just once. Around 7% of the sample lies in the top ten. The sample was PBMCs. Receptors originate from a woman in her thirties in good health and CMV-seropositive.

The CDR3 coding sequence is TGTGCCTGGAGTGCAACTAGCGGGAGGGCCCGACGGTACTTC. Its translation is CAWSATSGRARRYF. This chain joins TRBV30 and TRBJ2-7; 13 bases align to TRBD2. Germline V CDR1 and CDR2: GTSNPN, SVGIG (reference sequence). The CDR3 sequence is 14 residues long. With V trimmed by 1 base and J by 12 bases, 9 bases remained unmatched.

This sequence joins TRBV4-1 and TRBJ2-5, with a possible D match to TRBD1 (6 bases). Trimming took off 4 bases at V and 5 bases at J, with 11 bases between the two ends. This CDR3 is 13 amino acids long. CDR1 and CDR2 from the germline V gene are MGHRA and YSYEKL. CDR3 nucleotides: TGCGCCAGCAGCCCACAGGGTGGTGAGACCCAGTACTTC. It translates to CASSPQGGETQYF.

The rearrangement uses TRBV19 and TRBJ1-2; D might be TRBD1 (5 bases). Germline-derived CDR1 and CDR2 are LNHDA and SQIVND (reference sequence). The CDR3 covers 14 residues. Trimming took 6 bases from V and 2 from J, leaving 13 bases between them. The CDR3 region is CASRGTGFNYGYTF. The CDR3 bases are TGTGCCAGTAGAGGCACAGGATTCAACTATGGCTACACCTTC.

CDR3 in DNA: TGTGCCAGCAGCCTCACTAGCGGGAGGTTCAATGAGCAGTTCTTC. Residues: CASSLTSGRFNEQFF. The chain is built from TRBV2 and TRBJ2-1; 12 nucleotides align to TRBD2. This CDR3 has 15 residues. J was trimmed by 6 bases and V by 6 bases; bases with no gene match: 6. In germline, CDR1 is SNHLY, CDR2 FYNNEI.

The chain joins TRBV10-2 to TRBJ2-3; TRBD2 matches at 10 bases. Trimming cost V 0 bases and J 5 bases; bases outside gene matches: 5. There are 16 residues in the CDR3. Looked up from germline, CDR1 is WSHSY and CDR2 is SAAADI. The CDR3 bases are TGCGCCAGCAGTGAGTCCCTAGCGGGAGATAAAGATACGCAGTATTTT. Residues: CASSESLAGDKDTQYF.

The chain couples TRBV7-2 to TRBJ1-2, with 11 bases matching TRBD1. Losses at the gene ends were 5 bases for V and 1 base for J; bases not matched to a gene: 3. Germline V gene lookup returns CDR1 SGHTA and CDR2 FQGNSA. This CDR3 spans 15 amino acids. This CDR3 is CASSRDRGYNYGYTF. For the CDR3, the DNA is TGTGCCAGCAGCAGGGACAGGGGGTATAACTATGGCTACACCTTC.

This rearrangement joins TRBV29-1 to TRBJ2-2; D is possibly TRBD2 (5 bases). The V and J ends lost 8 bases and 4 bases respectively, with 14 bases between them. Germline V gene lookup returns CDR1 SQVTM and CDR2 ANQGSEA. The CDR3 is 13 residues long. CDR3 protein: CSSNEGPTGELFF. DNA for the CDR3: TGCAGCTCGAACGAGGGTCCCACCGGGGAGCTGTTTTTT.

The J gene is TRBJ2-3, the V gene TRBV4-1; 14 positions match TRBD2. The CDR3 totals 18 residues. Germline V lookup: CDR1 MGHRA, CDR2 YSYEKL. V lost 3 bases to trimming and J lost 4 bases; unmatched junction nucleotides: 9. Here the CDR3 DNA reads TGCGCCAGCAGCCATCAGGGGGGACTAGCGGGAGCCGCAGATACGCAGTATTTT. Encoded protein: CASSHQGGLAGAADTQYF.

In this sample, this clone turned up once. CDR3 amino acids: CASSLGTYGYTF. Written as DNA, the CDR3 is TGTGCCAGCAGTTTGGGCACCTATGGCTACACCTTC. The rearrangement links TRBV28 to TRBJ1-2, with D hard to call. The V gene's germline CDR1 is MDHEN and CDR2 SYDVKM. The CDR3 is made up of 12 amino acids. The V end was cut by 3 bases, the J end by 4 bases, with 6 bases between.

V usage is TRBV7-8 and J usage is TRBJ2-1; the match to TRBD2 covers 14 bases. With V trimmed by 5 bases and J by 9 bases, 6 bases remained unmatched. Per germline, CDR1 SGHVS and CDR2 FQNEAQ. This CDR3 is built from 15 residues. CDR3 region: CASSLTSGRAGEQFF. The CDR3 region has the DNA TGTGCCAGCAGCCTGACTAGCGGGAGGGCCGGTGAGCAGTTCTTC.

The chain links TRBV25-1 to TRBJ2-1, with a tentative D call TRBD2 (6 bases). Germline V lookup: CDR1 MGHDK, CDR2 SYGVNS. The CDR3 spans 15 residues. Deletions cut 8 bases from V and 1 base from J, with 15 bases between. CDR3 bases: TGTGCCAGCCCTATAGCGGATCGTTCCTACAATGAGCAGTTCTTC. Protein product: CASPIADRSYNEQFF.

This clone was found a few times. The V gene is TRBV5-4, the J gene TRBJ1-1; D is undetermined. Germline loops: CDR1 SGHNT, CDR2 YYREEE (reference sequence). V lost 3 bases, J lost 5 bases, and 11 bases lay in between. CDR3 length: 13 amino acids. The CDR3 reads CASSSAGSTEAFF. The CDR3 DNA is TGTGCCAGCAGCTCTGCGGGGTCAACTGAAGCTTTCTTT.

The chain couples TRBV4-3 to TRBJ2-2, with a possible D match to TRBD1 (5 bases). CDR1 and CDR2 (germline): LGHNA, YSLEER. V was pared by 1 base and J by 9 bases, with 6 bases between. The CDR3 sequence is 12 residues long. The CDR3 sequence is CASSQGGRELFF. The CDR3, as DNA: TGCGCCAGCAGCCAAGGGGGCCGGGAGCTGTTTTTT.

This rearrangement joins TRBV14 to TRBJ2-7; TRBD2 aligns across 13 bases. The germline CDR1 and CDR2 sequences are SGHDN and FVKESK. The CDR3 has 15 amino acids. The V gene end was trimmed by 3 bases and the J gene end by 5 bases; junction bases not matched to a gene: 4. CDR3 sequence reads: CASSHPGTSGDEQYF. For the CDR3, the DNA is TGTGCCAGCAGCCACCCCGGGACTAGCGGGGACGAGCAGTACTTC.

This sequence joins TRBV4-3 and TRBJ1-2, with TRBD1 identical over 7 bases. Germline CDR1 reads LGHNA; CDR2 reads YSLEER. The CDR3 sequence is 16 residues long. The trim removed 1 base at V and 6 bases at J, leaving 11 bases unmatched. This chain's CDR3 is CASSQGTGSLWDGYTF. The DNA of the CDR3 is TGCGCCAGCAGCCAAGGGACAGGTAGTCTGTGGGATGGCTACACCTTC.

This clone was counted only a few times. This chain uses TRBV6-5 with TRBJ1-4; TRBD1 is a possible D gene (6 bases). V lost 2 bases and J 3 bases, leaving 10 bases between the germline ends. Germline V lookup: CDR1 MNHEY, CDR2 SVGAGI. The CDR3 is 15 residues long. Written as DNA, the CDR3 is TGTGCCAGCAGTTACCTGGGACAATCTAATGAAAAACTGTTTTTT. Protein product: CASSYLGQSNEKLFF.

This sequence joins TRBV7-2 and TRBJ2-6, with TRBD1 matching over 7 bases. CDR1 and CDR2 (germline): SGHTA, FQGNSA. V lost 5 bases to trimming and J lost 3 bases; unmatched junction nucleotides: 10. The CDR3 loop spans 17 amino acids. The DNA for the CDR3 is TGTGCCAGCAGCCTCCGACAGGGAATTTATGGGGCCAACGTCCTGACTTTC. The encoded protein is CASSLRQGIYGANVLTF.

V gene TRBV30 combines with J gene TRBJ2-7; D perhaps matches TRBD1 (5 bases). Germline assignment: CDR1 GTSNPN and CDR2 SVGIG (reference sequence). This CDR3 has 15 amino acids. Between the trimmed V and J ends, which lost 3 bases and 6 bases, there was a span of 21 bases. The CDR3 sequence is CAWSRVGAERGEQYF. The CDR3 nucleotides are TGTGCCTGGAGCAGAGTTGGGGCGGAGCGAGGCGAGCAGTACTTC. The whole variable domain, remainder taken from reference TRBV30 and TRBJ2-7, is SQTIHQWPATLVQPVGSPLSLECTVEGTSNPNLYWYRQAAGRGLQLLFYSVGIGQISSEVPQNLSASRPQDRQFILSSKKLLLSDSGFYLCAWSRVGAERGEQYFGPGTRLTVT.

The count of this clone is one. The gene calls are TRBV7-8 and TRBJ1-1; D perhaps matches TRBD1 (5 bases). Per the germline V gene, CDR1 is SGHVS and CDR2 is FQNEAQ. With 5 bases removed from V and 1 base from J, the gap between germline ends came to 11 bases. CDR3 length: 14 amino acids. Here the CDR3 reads CASSRDSANTEAFF. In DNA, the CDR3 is TGTGCCAGCAGCCGGGACTCCGCGAACACTGAAGCTTTCTTT.

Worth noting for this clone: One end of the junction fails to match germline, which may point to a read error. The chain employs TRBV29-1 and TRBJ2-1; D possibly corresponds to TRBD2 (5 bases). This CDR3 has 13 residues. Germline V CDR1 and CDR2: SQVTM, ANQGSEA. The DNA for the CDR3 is TGCACCTTTAGGAGAAGAGGCCGGGATGATCAGTTCTTC. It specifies CTFRRRGRDDQFF.

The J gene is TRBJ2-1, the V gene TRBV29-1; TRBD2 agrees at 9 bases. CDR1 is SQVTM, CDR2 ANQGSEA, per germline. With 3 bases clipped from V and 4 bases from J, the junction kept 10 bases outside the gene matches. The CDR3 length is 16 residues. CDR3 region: CSVDGAREGLYNEQFF. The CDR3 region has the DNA TGCAGCGTTGATGGGGCGCGGGAGGGCTTGTACAATGAGCAGTTCTTC.

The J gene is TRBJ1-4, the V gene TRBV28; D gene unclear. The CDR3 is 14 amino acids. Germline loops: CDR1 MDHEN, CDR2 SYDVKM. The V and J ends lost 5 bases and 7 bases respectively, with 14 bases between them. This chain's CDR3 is CASSPLIPIEKLFF. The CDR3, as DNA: TGTGCCAGCAGTCCACTCATCCCCATTGAAAAACTGTTTTTT. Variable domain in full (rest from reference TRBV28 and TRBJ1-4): DVKVTQSSRYLVKRTGEKVFLECVQDMDHENMFWYRQDPGLGLRLIYFSYDVKMKEKGDIPEGYSVSREKKERFSLILESASTNQTSMYLCASSPLIPIEKLFFGSGTQLSVL.

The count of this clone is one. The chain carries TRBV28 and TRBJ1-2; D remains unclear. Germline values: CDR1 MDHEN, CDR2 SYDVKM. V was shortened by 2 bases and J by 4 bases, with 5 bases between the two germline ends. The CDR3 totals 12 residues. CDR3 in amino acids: CASSLGSYGYTF. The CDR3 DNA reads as TGTGCCAGCAGTTTAGGCAGCTATGGCTACACCTTC.

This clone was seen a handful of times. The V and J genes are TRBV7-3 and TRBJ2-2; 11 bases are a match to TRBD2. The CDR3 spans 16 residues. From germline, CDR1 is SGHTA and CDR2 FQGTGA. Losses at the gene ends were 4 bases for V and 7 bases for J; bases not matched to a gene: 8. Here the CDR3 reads CASSYSGRANGGELFF. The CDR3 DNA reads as TGTGCCAGCAGCTATAGCGGGAGGGCCAATGGCGGGGAGCTGTTTTTT.

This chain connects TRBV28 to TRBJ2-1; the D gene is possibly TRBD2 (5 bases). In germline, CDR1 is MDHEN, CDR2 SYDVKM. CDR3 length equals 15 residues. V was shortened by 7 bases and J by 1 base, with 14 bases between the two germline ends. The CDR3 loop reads CASTFGGSSYNEQFF. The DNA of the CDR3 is TGTGCCAGCACCTTCGGCGGGTCTTCCTACAATGAGCAGTTCTTC.

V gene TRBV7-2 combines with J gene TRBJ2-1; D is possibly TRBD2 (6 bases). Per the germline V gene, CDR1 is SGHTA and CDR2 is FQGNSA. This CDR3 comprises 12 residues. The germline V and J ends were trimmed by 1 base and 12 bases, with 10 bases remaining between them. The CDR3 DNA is TGTGCCAGCAGCTTAGAGTTGGGGGGGCAGTTCTTC. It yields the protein CASSLELGGQFF.

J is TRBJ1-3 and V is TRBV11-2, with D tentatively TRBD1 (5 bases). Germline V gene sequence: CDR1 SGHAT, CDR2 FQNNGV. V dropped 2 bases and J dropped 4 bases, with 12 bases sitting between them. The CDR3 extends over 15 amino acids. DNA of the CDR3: TGTGCCAGCAGCTTACAGGGAGGTAGAGGAAACACCATATATTTT. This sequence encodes CASSLQGGRGNTIYF.